This TCR beta chain was sequenced in a study of beta chain features in type 1 diabetes. Study as a whole: Age and gender were similar between patients and healthy donors, as were cell yields.

What was sequenced were expressed TCRB transcripts, since all of the isolated RNA had been reverse transcribed. About 3.57 million reads, on average, came from each naive, central memory and regulatory T cell sample. Method: immunoSEQ multiplex PCR; TCRdb's copy keeps in-frame clones and lacks some. The sample includes roughly 140,000 clones, nearly 50% of them seen just once. A sort by CD45RO/CCR7/CD25/CD127/CD95/CD27 yielded CD4+ naive, central memory, regulatory and stem cell-like memory cells. CDR1 and CDR2 (germline): LNHDA, SQIVND (reference sequence). V lost 5 bases and J 1 base, leaving 12 bases between the germline ends. The CDR3 is 14 amino acids.

The material sequenced was Tregs from blood. The sequence was obtained from a man between 18 and 35 years old in good health. The V call is TRBV19, the J call TRBJ2-7; D perhaps matches TRBD1 (6 bases). CDR3: CASSARQDSYEQYF. DNA for the CDR3: TGTGCCAGTAGTGCCAGACAGGATTCCTACGAGCAGTACTTC.